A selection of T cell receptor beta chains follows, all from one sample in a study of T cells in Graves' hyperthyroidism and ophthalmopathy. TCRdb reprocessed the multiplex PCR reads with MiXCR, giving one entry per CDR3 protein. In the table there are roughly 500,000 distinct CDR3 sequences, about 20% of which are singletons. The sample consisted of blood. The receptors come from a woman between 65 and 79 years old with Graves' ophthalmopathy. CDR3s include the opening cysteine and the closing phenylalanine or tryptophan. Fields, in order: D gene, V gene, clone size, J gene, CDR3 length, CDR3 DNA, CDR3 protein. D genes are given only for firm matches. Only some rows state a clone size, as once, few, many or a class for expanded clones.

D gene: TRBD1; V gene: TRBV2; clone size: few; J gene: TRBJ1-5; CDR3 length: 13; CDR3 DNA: TGTGCCAGCACCCGGGACAGGGATCAGCCCCAGCATTTT; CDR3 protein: CASTRDRDQPQHF
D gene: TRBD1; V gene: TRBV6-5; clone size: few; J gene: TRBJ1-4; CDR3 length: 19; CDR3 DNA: TGTGCCAGCAGTTACGCCCCACAGGGGGGTGGTGCAACTAATGAAAAACTGTTTTTT; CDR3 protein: CASSYAPQGGGATNEKLFF
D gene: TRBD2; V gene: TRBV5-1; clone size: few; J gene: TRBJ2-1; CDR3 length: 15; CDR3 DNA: TGCGCCAGCAGCTTGGGGGGACTAGCGATAGATGAGCAGTTCTTC; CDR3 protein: CASSLGGLAIDEQFF
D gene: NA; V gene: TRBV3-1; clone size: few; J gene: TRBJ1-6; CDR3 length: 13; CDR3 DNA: TGTGCCAGCAGCCAGCAGGACACTTCACCCCTCCACTTT; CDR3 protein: CASSQQDTSPLHF
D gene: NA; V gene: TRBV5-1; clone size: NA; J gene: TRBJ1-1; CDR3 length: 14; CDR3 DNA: TGCGCCAGCAGCTTGATTGGGTCGAACACTGAAGCTTTCTTT; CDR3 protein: CASSLIGSNTEAFF
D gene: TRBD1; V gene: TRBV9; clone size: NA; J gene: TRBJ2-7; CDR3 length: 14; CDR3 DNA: TGTGCCAGCAACCGGGACAGCCTCTCCTACGAGCAGTACTTC; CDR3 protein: CASNRDSLSYEQYF
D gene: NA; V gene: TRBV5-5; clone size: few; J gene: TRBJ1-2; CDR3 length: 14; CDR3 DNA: TGTGCCAGCAGCTTAGTCCGGGCGGCTAGTCACTACACCTTC; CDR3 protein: CASSLVRAASHYTF
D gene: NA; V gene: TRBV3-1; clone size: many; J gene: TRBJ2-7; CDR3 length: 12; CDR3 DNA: TGTGCCAGCAGCCATACCGCCTACGAGCAGTACTTC; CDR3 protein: CASSHTAYEQYF
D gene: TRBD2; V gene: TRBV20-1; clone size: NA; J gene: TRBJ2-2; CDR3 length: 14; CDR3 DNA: TGCAGTGCTAGAGTTCTCGGGAGGGCCGGGGAGCTGTTTTTT; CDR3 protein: CSARVLGRAGELFF
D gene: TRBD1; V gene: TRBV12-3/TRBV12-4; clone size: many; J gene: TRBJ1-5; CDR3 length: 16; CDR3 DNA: TGTGCCAGCAGCCTTGACAGGGCGTTGGATAATCAGCCCCAGCATTTT; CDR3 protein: CASSLDRALDNQPQHF
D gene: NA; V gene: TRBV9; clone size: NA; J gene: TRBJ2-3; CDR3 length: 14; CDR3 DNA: TGTGCCAGCAGCGTAGGGAGGTGGGCAGATACGCAGTATTTT; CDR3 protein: CASSVGRWADTQYF
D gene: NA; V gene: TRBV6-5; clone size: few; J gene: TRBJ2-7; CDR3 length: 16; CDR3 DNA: TGTGCCAGCAGTTACTCGAAGAAGCGGGTCTCCTACGAGCAGTACTTC; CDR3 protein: CASSYSKKRVSYEQYF
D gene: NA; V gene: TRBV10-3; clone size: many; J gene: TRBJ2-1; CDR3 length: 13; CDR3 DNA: TGTGCCATCAGTGAGGGCAGAACCAATGAGCAGTTCTTC; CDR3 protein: CAISEGRTNEQFF
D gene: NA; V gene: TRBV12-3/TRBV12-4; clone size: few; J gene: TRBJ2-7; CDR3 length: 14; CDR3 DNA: TGTGCCAGCACACTCGGGACATCCTCCTACGAGCAGTACTTC; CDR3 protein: CASTLGTSSYEQYF
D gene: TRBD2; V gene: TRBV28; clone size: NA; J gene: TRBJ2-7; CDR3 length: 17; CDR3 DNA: TGTGCCAGCAGAACCGGGACTAGCGGGAGGTTTACCTACGAGCAGTACTTC; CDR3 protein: CASRTGTSGRFTYEQYF
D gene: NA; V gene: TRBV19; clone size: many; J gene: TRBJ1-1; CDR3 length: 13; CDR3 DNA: TGTGCCAGTAGTATCGGGGGGGACACTGAAGCTTTCTTT; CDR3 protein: CASSIGGDTEAFF
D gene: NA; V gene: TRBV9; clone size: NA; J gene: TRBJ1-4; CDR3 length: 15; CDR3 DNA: TGTGCCAGCAGCGTAGCTGGGGGGCAACGCGAAAAACTGTTTTTT; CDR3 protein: CASSVAGGQREKLFF
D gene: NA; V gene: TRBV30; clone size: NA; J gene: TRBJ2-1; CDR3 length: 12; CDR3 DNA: TGTGCCTGGGGGAGGTCCTACAATGAGCAGTTCTTC; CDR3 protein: CAWGRSYNEQFF
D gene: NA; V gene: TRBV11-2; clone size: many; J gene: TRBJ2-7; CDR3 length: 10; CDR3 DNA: TGTGCCAGCAGCTTCTACGAGCAGTACTTC; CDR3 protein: CASSFYEQYF
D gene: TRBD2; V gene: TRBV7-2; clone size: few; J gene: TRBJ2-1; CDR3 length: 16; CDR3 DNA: TGTGCCAGCAGCCTAACCGGGACTAGGTCCCACAATGAGCAGTTCTTC; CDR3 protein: CASSLTGTRSHNEQFF
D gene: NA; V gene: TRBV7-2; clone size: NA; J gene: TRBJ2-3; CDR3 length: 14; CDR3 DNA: TGTGCCAGCAGCAAAGAACGTAGCACAGGTACGCAGTATTTT; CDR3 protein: CASSKERSTGTQYF
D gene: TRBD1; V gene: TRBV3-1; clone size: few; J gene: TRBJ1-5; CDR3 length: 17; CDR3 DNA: TGTGCCAGCAGCCCTCTCTCCGGGACAGGGGTCCATCAGCCCCAGCATTTT; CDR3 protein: CASSPLSGTGVHQPQHF
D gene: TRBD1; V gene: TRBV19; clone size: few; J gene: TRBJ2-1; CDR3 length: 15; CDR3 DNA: TGTGCCTCGTCGGGTTTGGGACAGGAGTACAATGAGCAGTTCTTC; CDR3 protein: CASSGLGQEYNEQFF
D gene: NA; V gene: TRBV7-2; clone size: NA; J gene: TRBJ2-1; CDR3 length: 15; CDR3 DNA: TGTGCCAGCAGCCCATGGGGGCAGACCAACAATGAGCAGTTCTTC; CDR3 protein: CASSPWGQTNNEQFF
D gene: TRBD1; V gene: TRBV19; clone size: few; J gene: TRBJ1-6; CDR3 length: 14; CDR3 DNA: TGTGCCAGTAGTATGAAGGGGGCCAATTCACCCCTCCACTTT; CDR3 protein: CASSMKGANSPLHF
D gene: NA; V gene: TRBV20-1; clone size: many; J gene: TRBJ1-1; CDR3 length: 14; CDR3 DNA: TGCAGTGCTAGCCACGACGGGGTGAACACTGAAGCTTTCTTT; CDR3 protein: CSASHDGVNTEAFF
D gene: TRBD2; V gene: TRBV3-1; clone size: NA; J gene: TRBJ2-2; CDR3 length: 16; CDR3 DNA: TGTGCCAGCAGCCAGGGAAGCGGGAGGGCCGTCGGGGAGCTGTTTTTT; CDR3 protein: CASSQGSGRAVGELFF
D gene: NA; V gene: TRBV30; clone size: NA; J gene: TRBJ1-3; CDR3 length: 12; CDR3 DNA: TGTGCCTGGGGGGGTGTACCGGGGGCCGGACATTTT; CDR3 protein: CAWGGVPGAGHF
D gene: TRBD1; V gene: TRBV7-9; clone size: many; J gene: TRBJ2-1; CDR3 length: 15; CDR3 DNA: TGTGCCAGCATCCCCGGACAGGGCCCCTACAATGAGCAGTTCTTC; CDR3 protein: CASIPGQGPYNEQFF
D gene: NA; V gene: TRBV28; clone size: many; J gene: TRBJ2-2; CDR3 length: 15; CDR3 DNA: TGTGCCAGCAGTTTACTCCTTGGGGGAGCCGGGGAGCTGTTTTTT; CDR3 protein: CASSLLLGGAGELFF
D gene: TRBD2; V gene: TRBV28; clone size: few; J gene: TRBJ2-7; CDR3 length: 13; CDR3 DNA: TGTGCCAGCAGTTTCGGCGGGAGTCGTGAGCAGTACTTC; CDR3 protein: CASSFGGSREQYF
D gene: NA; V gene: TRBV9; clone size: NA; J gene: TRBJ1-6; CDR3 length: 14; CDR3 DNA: TGTGCCAGCAGCGTAGCCTCTCTTGGTTCACCCCTCCACTTT; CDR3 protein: CASSVASLGSPLHF
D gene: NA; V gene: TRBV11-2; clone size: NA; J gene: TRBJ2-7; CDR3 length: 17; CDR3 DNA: TGTGCCAGCAGCTTATACCAGCAATTCGGGACTTCCTACGAGCAGTACTTC; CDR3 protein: CASSLYQQFGTSYEQYF
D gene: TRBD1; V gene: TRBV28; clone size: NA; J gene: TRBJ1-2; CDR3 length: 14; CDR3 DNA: TGTGCCAGCAGTTTAGCCGGGACAGGGATGGGCTACACCTTC; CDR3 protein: CASSLAGTGMGYTF
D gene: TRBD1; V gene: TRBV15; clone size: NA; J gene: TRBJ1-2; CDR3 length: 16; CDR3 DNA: TGTGCCACCAGCAGAGATCGGACAGGAGTCCCCTATGGCTACACCTTC; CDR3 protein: CATSRDRTGVPYGYTF
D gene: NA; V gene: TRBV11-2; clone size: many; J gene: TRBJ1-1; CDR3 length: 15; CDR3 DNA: TGTGCCAGCAGCCCCCGACAGGCGATGAACACTGAAGCTTTCTTT; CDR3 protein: CASSPRQAMNTEAFF
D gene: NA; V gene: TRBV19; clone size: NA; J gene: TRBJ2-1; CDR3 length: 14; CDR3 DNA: TGTGCCAGTAGCCCCCTAGCGACAAACAATGAGCAGTTCTTC; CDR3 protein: CASSPLATNNEQFF
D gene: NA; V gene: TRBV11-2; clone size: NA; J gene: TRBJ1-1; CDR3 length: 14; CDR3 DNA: TGTGCCAGCAGCTTAAGTCCGGGGTTAACTGAAGCTTTCTTT; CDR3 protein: CASSLSPGLTEAFF
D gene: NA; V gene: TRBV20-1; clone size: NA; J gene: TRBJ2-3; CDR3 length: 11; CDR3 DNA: TGCAGTGCCAAATATGCAGATACGCAGTATTTT; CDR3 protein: CSAKYADTQYF
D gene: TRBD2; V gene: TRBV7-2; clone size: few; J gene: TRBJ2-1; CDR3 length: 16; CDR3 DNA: TGTGCCAGCAGCTTGGGACTAGCGGGGGGGAGGTATGAGCAGTTCTTC; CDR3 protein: CASSLGLAGGRYEQFF
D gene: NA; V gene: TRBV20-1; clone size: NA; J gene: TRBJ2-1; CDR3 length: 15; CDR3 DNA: TGCAGTGCCCACGACCCCCGAGGGACCTACAATGAGCAGTTCTTC; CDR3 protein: CSAHDPRGTYNEQFF
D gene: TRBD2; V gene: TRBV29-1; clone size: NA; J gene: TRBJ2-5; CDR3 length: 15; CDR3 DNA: TGCAGCGTTGTGGGCGGGAGGCCCGTACCGGAGACCCAGTACTTC; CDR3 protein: CSVVGGRPVPETQYF
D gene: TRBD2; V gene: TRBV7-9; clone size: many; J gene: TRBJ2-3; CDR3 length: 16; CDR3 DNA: TGTGCCAGCAGTCTGGGGCTAGCGGGAGATACAGATACGCAGTATTTT; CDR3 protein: CASSLGLAGDTDTQYF
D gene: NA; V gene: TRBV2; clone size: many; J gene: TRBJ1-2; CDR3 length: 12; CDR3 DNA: TGTGCCAGCAGTACTACTAACTATGGCTACACCTTC; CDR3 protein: CASSTTNYGYTF
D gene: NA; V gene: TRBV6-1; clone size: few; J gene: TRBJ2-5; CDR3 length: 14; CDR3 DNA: TGTGCCAGCAGTGAGGAGGGGGCCCGGGGGACCCAGTACTTC; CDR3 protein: CASSEEGARGTQYF
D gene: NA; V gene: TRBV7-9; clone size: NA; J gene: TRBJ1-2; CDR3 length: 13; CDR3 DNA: TGTGCCAGCAGTCCCGACGGGGACTATGGCTACACCTTC; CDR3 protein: CASSPDGDYGYTF
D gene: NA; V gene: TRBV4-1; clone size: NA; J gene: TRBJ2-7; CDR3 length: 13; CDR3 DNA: TGCGCCAGCAGCCAAGGTATAACCTACGAGCAGTACTTC; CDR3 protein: CASSQGITYEQYF